These 32 T cell receptor beta chains originate from one sample sequenced in a study of T cell repertoires in cytomegalovirus infection. One entry per CDR3 protein results from TCRdb running MiXCR on the reads. The table records around 530,000 distinct CDR3 sequences, approximately 26% of them present only once. The sample was PBMCs. These receptors were collected from a human donor in good health (CMV status not recorded). Some clones in this sample may be carry-over from other donors' samples.

The J gene is TRBJ2-7, the V gene TRBV19; 16 bases are a match to TRBD2. The CDR3 covers 19 residues. The germline gives CDR1 LNHDA, CDR2 SQIVND (reference sequence). V gave up 4 bases and J gave up 5 bases; unmatched junction bases: 14. This CDR3 is CASSRPVRGLAGGPDEQYF. CDR3 nucleotide sequence: TGTGCCAGTAGTAGACCCGTTCGGGGACTAGCGGGAGGGCCAGACGAGCAGTACTTC. Full variable domain (outside the CDR3, taken from reference TRBV19 and TRBJ2-7): DGGITQSPKYLFRKEGQNVTLSCEQNLNHDAMYWYRQDPGQGLRLIYYSQIVNDFQKGDIAEGYSVSREKKESFPLTVTSAQKNPTAFYLCASSRPVRGLAGGPDEQYFGPGTRLTVT.

This clonotype was seen a handful of times. The chain joins TRBV12-3 or TRBV12-4 to TRBJ1-2; 9 nucleotides align to TRBD1. Trimming took 6 bases from V and 3 from J; bases not matched to a gene: 5. This CDR3 has 14 amino acids. CDR3 sequence reads: CASSQQGAYYGYTF. CDR3 sequence (DNA): TGTGCCAGCAGCCAACAGGGGGCTTACTATGGCTACACCTTC.

Details on this clonotype: A much bigger clone sits one base away, suggesting this may be a read error. This chain joins TRBV7-2 and TRBJ1-5; D is undetermined. Trimming pared 1 base from V and 3 bases from J, leaving 4 bases between. CDR1 and CDR2 (germline): SGHTA, FQGNSA. This CDR3 contains 13 residues. The CDR3 bases are TGTGCCAGCAGCTTAGAAATCAATCAGCCCCAGCATTTT. Translation: CASSLEINQPQHF.

This clonotype has a handful of counts. J is TRBJ1-2 and V is TRBV2; D is perhaps TRBD1 (6 bases). Germline V CDR1 and CDR2: SNHLY, FYNNEI. The CDR3 has 15 residues. V shed 2 bases and J shed 0 bases, with 10 bases lying between them. The DNA for the CDR3 is TGTGCCAGCAGTGAAATAGCAGGGGCTAACTATGGCTACACCTTC. Protein sequence: CASSEIAGANYGYTF. The full variable domain, its missing parts supplied by reference TRBV2 and TRBJ1-2, is EPEVTQTPSHQVTQMGQEVILRCVPISNHLYFYWYRQILGQKVEFLVSFYNNEISEKSEIFDDQFSVERPDGSNFTLKIRSTKLEDSAMYFCASSEIAGANYGYTFGSGTRLTVV.

This clonotype was seen only a few times. This chain links TRBV28 with TRBJ2-7; D might be TRBD1 (6 bases). Germline V gives CDR1 MDHEN, CDR2 SYDVKM. With 7 bases removed from V and 5 bases from J, the gap between germline ends came to 15 bases. CDR3 length: 13 amino acids. CDR3 loop: CASTQDSYNEQYF. CDR3 nucleotide sequence: TGTGCCAGCACCCAGGACAGTTATAACGAGCAGTACTTC. Looking up the rest from reference TRBV28 and TRBJ2-7 gives the full variable domain: DVKVTQSSRYLVKRTGEKVFLECVQDMDHENMFWYRQDPGLGLRLIYFSYDVKMKEKGDIPEGYSVSREKKERFSLILESASTNQTSMYLCASTQDSYNEQYFGPGTRLTVT.

The chain links TRBV5-6 to TRBJ2-3; TRBD2 matches 7 bases. V lost 2 bases to trimming and J lost 7 bases; unmatched junction nucleotides: 4. The CDR3 loop spans 13 amino acids. CDR1 and CDR2 (germline): SGHDT, YYEEEE. In DNA form, the CDR3 reads TGTGCCAGCAGCTTAGCGGGGTTGAATACGCAGTATTTT. Translating it yields CASSLAGLNTQYF.

In this sample, this clonotype turned up many times. V and J are TRBV5-4 and TRBJ2-7, with 8 bases fitting TRBD1. CDR1 is SGHNT, CDR2 YYREEE, per germline (reference sequence). V shed 0 bases and J 5 bases; nucleotides not matched to a gene: 4. This CDR3 has 14 amino acids. The CDR3 spells CASSLGQGYDEQYF. The DNA of the CDR3 is TGTGCCAGCAGCTTGGGACAGGGGTACGACGAGCAGTACTTC.

The chain links TRBV6-5 to TRBJ2-3; D remains unclear. V was trimmed by 0 bases and J by 2 bases, leaving 6 bases between them. The CDR3 has 14 amino acids. In germline, CDR1 is MNHEY, CDR2 SVGAGI. The DNA of the CDR3 is TGTGCCAGCAGTTACTCCCAGTCCACAGATACGCAGTATTTT. Amino acids: CASSYSQSTDTQYF.

This clonotype has more than one count but fewer than ten. V and J are TRBV6-2 or TRBV6-3 and TRBJ1-1; no clear D. V gave up 1 base and J gave up 1 base, with 7 bases separating them. The CDR3 extends over 14 amino acids. Per the germline V gene, CDR1 is MNHEY and CDR2 is SVGEGT. The CDR3 DNA is TGTGCCAGCAGTTACTTGGCAGGGAACACTGAAGCTTTCTTT. Residues: CASSYLAGNTEAFF.

The table lists this clonotype with a few counts. V is TRBV7-2 and J is TRBJ1-6, with 7 bases that match TRBD1. The V segment lost 3 bases and the J segment 5 bases; nucleotides outside the gene matches: 4. Germline CDR1 is SGHTA and CDR2 is FQGNSA. The CDR3 is 15 residues long. In DNA, the CDR3 is TGTGCCAGCAGCTTGGAGACAGGGAATAATTCACCCCTCCACTTT. This sequence encodes CASSLETGNNSPLHF.

The gene calls are TRBV11-1 and TRBJ2-1, with D perhaps being TRBD1 or TRBD2 (6 bases each). Germline V CDR1 and CDR2: SGHAT, FQDESV (reference sequence). There are 16 residues in the CDR3. V lost 5 bases and J 1 base, leaving 15 bases between the germline ends. This chain's CDR3 is CASSTRRGESYNEQFF. The CDR3 nucleotides are TGTGCCAGCAGCACCAGAAGGGGGGAATCCTACAATGAGCAGTTCTTC.

This chain uses TRBV6-6 with TRBJ1-1; no firm D call. The V end lost 7 bases, the J end lost 2 bases, and 23 bases lay between the germline ends. The CDR3 is made up of 17 amino acids. Germline assignment: CDR1 MNHNY and CDR2 SVGAGI (reference sequence). CDR3 region: CASKKREGPLINTEAFF. The CDR3 region has the DNA TGTGCCAGCAAAAAGAGGGAAGGGCCGCTTATAAACACTGAAGCTTTCTTT.

This clonotype was counted between two and nine times. The V and J genes are TRBV7-2 and TRBJ2-3; 11 bases fit TRBD2. The CDR3 is made up of 18 amino acids. With 3 bases clipped from V and 2 bases from J, the junction kept 10 bases outside the gene matches. From germline, CDR1 is SGHTA and CDR2 FQGNSA. In DNA, the CDR3 is TGTGCCAGCAGCTTCGGACTAGCGGGTACCCCTGCCACAGATACGCAGTATTTT. Translation gives CASSFGLAGTPATDTQYF.

In its sample, this clonotype was seen many times. The J gene is TRBJ2-1, the V gene TRBV27; 11 nucleotides agree with TRBD2. Per the germline V gene, CDR1 is MNHEY and CDR2 is SMNVEV (reference sequence). V was clipped by 5 bases and J by 9 bases; unmatched bases: 9. The CDR3 sequence is 15 residues long. DNA of the CDR3: TGTGCCAGCAGTGACCGACTAGCGGGAAGTGGTGAGCAGTTCTTC. It specifies CASSDRLAGSGEQFF.

Only a few counts were recorded for this clonotype. This chain joins TRBV7-9 and TRBJ2-1; 9 positions agree with TRBD2. Germline values: CDR1 SEHNR, CDR2 FQNEAQ (reference sequence). Trimming took 5 bases from V and 4 from J; bases not matched to a gene: 12. The CDR3 is 17 residues long. The CDR3 DNA reads as TGTGCCAGCAGCGAACAGAGGACTAGCGTCTTATACAATGAGCAGTTCTTC. This codes for CASSEQRTSVLYNEQFF.

This chain connects TRBV5-6 to TRBJ2-7, with D hard to call. The CDR3 is made up of 13 amino acids. The V gene lost 2 bases and the J gene lost 9 bases, with 15 bases spanning the gap. CDR1 is SGHDT and CDR2 is YYEEEE in the germline V gene. The CDR3 DNA follows: TGTGCCAGCAGCTTCGACCGTCCGGGTGTGCAGTACTTC. Its translation is CASSFDRPGVQYF.

This clonotype showed up just a few times. This rearrangement joins TRBV6-5 to TRBJ1-3, with D maybe TRBD1 (5 bases). Germline V CDR1 and CDR2: MNHEY, SVGAGI. The CDR3 has 17 amino acids. Trimming removed 10 bases from V and 0 bases from J, with 22 bases in between. Here the CDR3 DNA reads TGTGCCACCGAGAGTGGCAGGGTTGGTCGCTCTGGAAACACCATATATTTT. It is translated as CATESGRVGRSGNTIYF.

This clonotype occurred many times. V and J are TRBV7-6 and TRBJ2-7; the D is unclear. Germline-derived CDR1 and CDR2 are SGHVS and FNYEAQ. The ends were cut back, 1 base at V and 3 bases at J, with 7 bases in the middle. The CDR3 sequence is 13 residues long. CDR3 sequence reads: CASSLEGGYEQYF. DNA of the CDR3: TGTGCCAGCAGCTTAGAGGGCGGCTACGAGCAGTACTTC.

The rearrangement uses TRBV6-5 and TRBJ2-7; 12 bases match TRBD2. CDR1 and CDR2 (germline): MNHEY, SVGAGI. The CDR3 has 17 amino acids. V dropped 0 bases and J dropped 4; count of bases not matched to a gene: 7. DNA for the CDR3: TGTGCCAGCAGTTACTCGAATGCGCTAGCGGGAGGGTACGAGCAGTACTTC. This codes for CASSYSNALAGGYEQYF.

This clonotype was found many times. The V call is TRBV7-2, the J call TRBJ2-4; the match to TRBD2 covers 15 bases. The CDR3 consists of 16 residues. CDR1 is SGHTA and CDR2 is FQGNSA in the germline V gene. The trim removed 4 bases at V and 6 bases at J, leaving 4 bases unmatched. As DNA, the CDR3 is TGTGCCAGCAGCTCGGGACTAGCGGGAGGCACAAACATTCAGTACTTC. Protein sequence: CASSSGLAGGTNIQYF.

The rearrangement joins TRBV6-1 to TRBJ2-1, with D possibly TRBD1 on 5 matching bases. The V end was cut by 6 bases, the J end by 3 bases, with 15 bases between. CDR1 and CDR2 (germline): MNHNS, SASEGT. The CDR3 has 15 residues. CDR3 sequence: CASRTRVNLYNEQFF. CDR3 sequence (DNA): TGTGCCAGCAGGACCAGGGTAAACCTCTACAATGAGCAGTTCTTC.

This clonotype has only a few counts. The rearrangement joins TRBV6-5 to TRBJ1-3; D not resolved. Germline V gives CDR1 MNHEY, CDR2 SVGAGI. V lost 5 bases and J 10 bases, leaving 21 bases between the germline ends. CDR3 size: 15 residues. The DNA for the CDR3 is TGTGCCAGCAGTAGGTCGGGTTTTAACCCCAGGACCATATATTTT. It encodes CASSRSGFNPRTIYF.

This clonotype was observed at least ten times. The V gene is TRBV7-8, the J gene TRBJ2-7, with 11 bases that match TRBD2. V lost 6 bases and J lost 7; bases outside the gene matches: 8. CDR1 is SGHVS and CDR2 is FQNEAQ in the germline V gene. The CDR3 totals 14 residues. This CDR3 reads CASSSTSGIGEQYF. The CDR3 DNA sequence: TGTGCCAGCAGTTCGACTAGCGGGATTGGTGAGCAGTACTTC.

Only a few counts were recorded for this clonotype. The V and J genes are TRBV7-2 and TRBJ1-1; TRBD1 matches 8 bases. This CDR3 contains 15 residues. V was pared by 2 bases and J by 7 bases, with 9 bases of the junction left unmatched. In germline, CDR1 is SGHTA, CDR2 FQGNSA. CDR3 coding DNA: TGTGCCAGCAGCTTAATGACAGGGGCGAAGAGTGAAGCTTTCTTT. It yields the protein CASSLMTGAKSEAFF.

This clonotype has only a few counts. V usage is TRBV12-5 and J usage is TRBJ1-1; the D gene is possibly TRBD1 (6 bases). The CDR3 has 15 residues. Trimming stripped 2 bases from V and 1 base from J, with 11 bases between. Germline V lookup: CDR1 LGHNT, CDR2 FRNRAP. Written as DNA, the CDR3 is TGTGCTAGTGGTTTGCATGCAGGGGCGAACACTGAAGCTTTCTTT. It is translated as CASGLHAGANTEAFF.

This clonotype was seen a handful of times. The V gene is TRBV12-3 or TRBV12-4, the J gene TRBJ1-5, with 9 bases lining up with TRBD1. The CDR3 is made up of 13 amino acids. J lost 6 bases, V lost 6 bases, and 3 bases had no gene match. The CDR3 reads CASRGTGSQPQHF. CDR3 DNA: TGTGCCAGCAGGGGGACAGGGAGTCAGCCCCAGCATTTT.

This rearrangement joins TRBV6-6 to TRBJ2-3; TRBD1 or TRBD2 may be the D gene (5 bases each). V lost 6 bases and J lost 4, with 20 bases in between. Germline values: CDR1 MNHNY, CDR2 SVGAGI (reference sequence). CDR3 length equals 16 residues. CDR3: CASRSDASGTPDTQYF. In DNA form, the CDR3 reads TGTGCCAGCAGGAGCGACGCATCCGGGACCCCAGATACGCAGTATTTT.

In this sample, this clonotype turned up many times. The V and J genes are TRBV7-9 and TRBJ1-5, with D perhaps matching TRBD1 (6 bases). There are 14 residues in the CDR3. Germline-derived CDR1 and CDR2 are SEHNR and FQNEAQ (reference sequence). The V and J ends lost 6 bases and 0 bases respectively, with 9 bases between them. CDR3 DNA: TGTGCCAGCAGTTCAGGGGATAGCAATCAGCCCCAGCATTTT. It specifies CASSSGDSNQPQHF.

The chain employs TRBV6-6 and TRBJ2-7, with 9 bases matching TRBD2. CDR3 length equals 13 residues. V trimming: 7 bases; J trimming: 4 bases; junction bases outside the gene matches: 5. Germline CDR1 reads MNHNY; CDR2 reads SVGAGI (reference sequence). CDR3 bases: TGTGCCAGCATCGGTAGCGGGAGATACGAGCAGTACTTC. Translation: CASIGSGRYEQYF.

The chain joins TRBV5-4 to TRBJ2-3; D is unclear. Germline CDR1 SGHNT, CDR2 YYREEE (reference sequence). V was pared by 4 bases and J by 2 bases, with 20 bases between. The CDR3 contains 17 residues. CDR3 in DNA: TGTGCCAGCAGCGCCAAATCTTTAGTAGGCCCCACAGATACGCAGTATTTT. It is translated as CASSAKSLVGPTDTQYF.

The chain uses TRBV12-3 or TRBV12-4 and TRBJ1-1; D not resolved. The CDR3 extends over 13 amino acids. Trimming pared 0 bases from V and 5 bases from J, leaving 7 bases between. For the CDR3, the DNA is TGTGCCAGCAGTTTAGCGGTGGGAACTGAAGCTTTCTTT. Translation gives CASSLAVGTEAFF.

With respect to this clonotype: Germline and junction disagree at one end, which may indicate a read error. V is TRBV11-2 and J is TRBJ2-5, with TRBD2 identical over 8 bases. From germline, CDR1 is SGHAT and CDR2 FQNNGV. This CDR3 contains 14 residues. The CDR3 region has the DNA TGTGCCAGCAGCTTAGGGACTAGCTCCTTAGGGGAGTCCTTC. Translated, it gives CASSLGTSSLGESF.